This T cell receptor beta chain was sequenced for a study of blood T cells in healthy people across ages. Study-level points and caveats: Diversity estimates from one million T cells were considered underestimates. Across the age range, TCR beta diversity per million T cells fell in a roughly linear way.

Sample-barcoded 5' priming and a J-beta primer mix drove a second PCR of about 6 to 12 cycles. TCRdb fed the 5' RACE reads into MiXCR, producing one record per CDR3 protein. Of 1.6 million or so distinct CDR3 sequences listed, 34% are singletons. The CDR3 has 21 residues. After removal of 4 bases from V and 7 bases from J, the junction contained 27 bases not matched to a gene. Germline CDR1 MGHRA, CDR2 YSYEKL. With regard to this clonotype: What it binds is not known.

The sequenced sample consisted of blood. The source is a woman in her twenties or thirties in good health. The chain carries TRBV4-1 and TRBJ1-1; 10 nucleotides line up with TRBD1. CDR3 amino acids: CASSRLTNDRGRIQIRGEAFF. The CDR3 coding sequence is TGCGCCAGCAGCCGTCTCACCAATGACAGGGGGCGTATCCAAATCCGCGGTGAAGCTTTCTTT.